These 14 T cell receptor beta chains were all obtained from the same sample, sequenced in a study of vaccination and CD4 T cells after COVID-19. Treatment indicated: approximately 10-day PBMC culture with coronavirus spike peptide pools or control peptides (ViraFEST assay). The Oncomine TCR Beta short-read assay was applied to DNA of cultured CD4+ T cells. Each CDR3 protein gets one entry after TCRdb re-called the PCR reads with MiXCR. The sample holds 15,000 or so distinct CDR3 sequences; 30% to 45% are singletons and the top ten take about 16%. Antigens of these TCRs are unknown. The sequencing input was cultured CD4+ T cells from blood. The source is a human donor with COVID-19.

The chain uses TRBV6-1 and TRBJ1-2; 10 bases line up with TRBD1. The CDR3 totals 15 residues. V lost 6 bases and J lost 2; bases outside the gene matches: 6. The germline V gene has CDR1 MNHNS and CDR2 SASEGT. CDR3 amino acids: CASSSQGQGNYGYTF. CDR3 DNA sequence: TGTGCCAGCAGCTCCCAGGGACAGGGGAACTATGGCTACACCTTC.

This clonotype has only a few counts. This sequence joins TRBV20-1 and TRBJ1-5; D possibly corresponds to TRBD1 (6 bases). Germline CDR1 DFQATT, CDR2 SNEGSKA (reference sequence). The CDR3 runs 14 residues. V gave up 3 bases and J gave up 3 bases, with 12 bases separating them. In DNA form, the CDR3 reads TGCAGTGCTAGGGACAGAGGCGTCAATCAGCCCCAGCATTTT. Amino acid sequence: CSARDRGVNQPQHF.

This clonotype appeared a few times. This chain links TRBV20-1 with TRBJ1-2; TRBD1 is a possible D gene (5 bases). Germline loops: CDR1 DFQATT, CDR2 SNEGSKA (reference sequence). The ends were cut back, 5 bases at V and 4 bases at J, with 17 bases in the middle. The CDR3 loop spans 14 amino acids. Written as DNA, the CDR3 is TGCAGTGCTGAGGGTGGAGCAGGGCCCTATGGCTACACCTTC. Translation gives CSAEGGAGPYGYTF.

As concerns this clonotype: The junction does not match germline at one end; this may be a read error. J is TRBJ1-1 and V is TRBV14; a possible D gene is TRBD1 (5 bases). The CDR3 sequence is 16 residues long. Germline V gene data show CDR1 as SGHDN and CDR2 as FVKESK. The CDR3 DNA follows: TGTGCCAGCACCCAAATCGGGGGATCCTTGAACACTGAAGCTTTCTTT. Its protein is CASTQIGGSLNTEAFF.

This rearrangement joins TRBV5-4 to TRBJ2-7, with D tentatively TRBD1 or TRBD2 (6 bases each). CDR1 and CDR2 (germline): SGHNT, YYREEE (reference sequence). The CDR3 spans 15 residues. V was cut by 1 base and J by 5 bases, with 16 bases left in between. The CDR3: CASSLPGAGSDEQYF. In nucleotides, the CDR3 is TGTGCCAGCAGCTTGCCGGGGGCAGGGTCGGACGAGCAGTACTTC.

The rearrangement joins TRBV27 to TRBJ2-3, with TRBD2 matching 9 bases. Germline loops: CDR1 MNHEY, CDR2 SMNVEV (reference sequence). This CDR3 is 16 amino acids long. V shed 7 bases and J 0 bases; nucleotides not matched to a gene: 8. CDR3 bases: TGTGCCAGCACGAAGCGGGGGGCTACTAGCACAGATACGCAGTATTTT. Amino acids: CASTKRGATSTDTQYF.

This rearrangement joins TRBV7-8 to TRBJ1-5; 7 nucleotides align to TRBD1. V lost 4 bases to trimming and J lost 3 bases; unmatched junction nucleotides: 9. Germline CDR1 and CDR2: SGHVS and FQNEAQ. This CDR3 has 16 residues. CDR3 in amino acids: CASSSETDRPNQPQHF. The CDR3 DNA sequence: TGTGCCAGCAGCTCCGAAACGGACAGGCCCAATCAGCCCCAGCATTTT. Full variable domain (rest looked up from reference TRBV7-8 and TRBJ1-5): GAGVSQSPRYKVAKRGQDVALRCDPISGHVSLFWYQQALGQGPEFLTYFQNEAQLDKSGLPSDRFFAERPEGSVSTLKIQRTQQEDSAVYLCASSSETDRPNQPQHFGDGTRLSIL.

This chain links TRBV30 with TRBJ1-5; D gene ambiguous. Trimming left V 0 bases short and J 0 bases short, with 6 bases between. The V gene's germline CDR1 is GTSNPN and CDR2 SVGIG (reference sequence). The CDR3 extends over 14 amino acids. In nucleotides, the CDR3 is TGTGCCTGGAGTGTAGGGAATAGCAATCAGCCCCAGCATTTT. Its protein product is CAWSVGNSNQPQHF.

The chain uses TRBV7-6 and TRBJ1-1; maybe TRBD1 (5 bases). CDR1 and CDR2 (germline): SGHVS, FNYEAQ. The V and J ends lost 1 base and 6 bases respectively, with 9 bases between them. The CDR3 runs to 13 residues. The DNA of the CDR3 is TGTGCCAGCAGCTTAGAGATGACAGCTGAAGCTTTCTTT. This encodes CASSLEMTAEAFF.

By sample fraction, this clonotype is medium-sized (0.01 to 0.1%). In DNA, the CDR3 is TGTGCCAGCAGCAGAGCAGGATACACTGAAGCTTTCTTT. Protein: CASSRAGYTEAFF. V gene TRBV7-3 combines with J gene TRBJ1-1; D not certain. The germline V and J ends were trimmed by 5 bases and 3 bases, with 10 bases remaining between them. CDR3 length: 13 residues. Per the germline V gene, CDR1 is SGHTA and CDR2 is FQGTGA. The whole variable domain, filled in from reference TRBV7-3 and TRBJ1-1, reads GAGVSQTPSNKVTEKGKYVELRCDPISGHTALYWYRQSLGQGPEFLIYFQGTGAADDSGLPNDRFFAVRPEGSVSTLKIQRTERGDSAVYLCASSRAGYTEAFFGQGTRLTVV.

This clonotype was seen more than once but under ten times. CDR3 DNA: TGTGCCAGCAGCTCCGCCGGGACTAGCTTTGAGACCCAGTACTTC. Protein sequence: CASSSAGTSFETQYF. V usage is TRBV7-2 and J usage is TRBJ2-5, with TRBD2 matching 9 bases. V dropped 4 bases and J dropped 5; count of bases not matched to a gene: 8. The germline V gene has CDR1 SGHTA and CDR2 FQGNSA. This CDR3 is 15 amino acids long.

The CDR3 sequence: CASSKQGSWETQYF. CDR3 DNA: TGTGCCAGCAGTAAACAGGGTAGCTGGGAGACCCAGTACTTC. V is TRBV12-3 or TRBV12-4 and J is TRBJ2-5; TRBD1 might be the D (6 bases). Deletions cut 5 bases from V and 5 bases from J, with 15 bases between. The CDR3 spans 14 residues.

This clonotype was detected only a few times. The chain uses TRBV20-1 and TRBJ2-3; 13 bases align to TRBD2. Trimming at V came to 6 bases and at J to 2 bases, leaving 5 bases not matched to a gene. The CDR3 runs to 15 residues. Germline V gene lookup returns CDR1 DFQATT and CDR2 SNEGSKA (reference sequence). CDR3 sequence: CSARTSGGFTDTQYF. The DNA of the CDR3 is TGCAGTGCAAGGACTAGCGGGGGATTCACAGATACGCAGTATTTT.

V gene TRBV12-5 combines with J gene TRBJ1-2; 8 bases map to TRBD1. V dropped 5 bases and J dropped 3; count of bases not matched to a gene: 5. There are 14 residues in the CDR3. Germline lookup yields CDR1 LGHNT and CDR2 FRNRAP. The CDR3 loop reads CASGAGQGDYGYTF. CDR3 nucleotide sequence: TGTGCTAGTGGTGCTGGACAGGGAGACTATGGCTACACCTTC.